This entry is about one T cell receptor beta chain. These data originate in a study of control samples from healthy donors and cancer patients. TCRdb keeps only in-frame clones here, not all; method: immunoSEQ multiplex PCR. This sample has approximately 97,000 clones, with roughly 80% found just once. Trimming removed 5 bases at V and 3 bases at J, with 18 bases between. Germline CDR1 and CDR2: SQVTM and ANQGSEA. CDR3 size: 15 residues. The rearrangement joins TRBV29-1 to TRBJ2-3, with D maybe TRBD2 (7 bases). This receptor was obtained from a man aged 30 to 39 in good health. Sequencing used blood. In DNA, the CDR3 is TGCAGCGTTTTGGTGGGGGGGCGGGGGACAGATACGCAGTATTTT. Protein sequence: CSVLVGGRGTDTQYF.